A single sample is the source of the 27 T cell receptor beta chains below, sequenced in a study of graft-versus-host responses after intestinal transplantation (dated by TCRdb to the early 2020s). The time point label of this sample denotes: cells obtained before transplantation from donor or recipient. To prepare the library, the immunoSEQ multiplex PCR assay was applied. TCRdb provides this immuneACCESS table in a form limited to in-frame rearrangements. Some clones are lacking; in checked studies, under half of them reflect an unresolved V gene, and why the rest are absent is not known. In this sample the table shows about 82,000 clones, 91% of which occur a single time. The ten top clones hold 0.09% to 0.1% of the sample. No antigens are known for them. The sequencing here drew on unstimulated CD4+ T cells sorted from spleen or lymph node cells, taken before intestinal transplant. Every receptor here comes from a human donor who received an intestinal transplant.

DNA of the CDR3: TGCGCCAGCAGCTTGGAGGGGAGGAGTAACGAGCAGTACTTC. Translating gives CASSLEGRSNEQYF. The V and J genes are TRBV5-1 and TRBJ2-7; a weak D match, TRBD2 (6 bases). Trimming pared 0 bases from V and 5 bases from J, leaving 12 bases between. CDR3 length: 14 residues. The germline gives CDR1 SGHRS, CDR2 YFSETQ.

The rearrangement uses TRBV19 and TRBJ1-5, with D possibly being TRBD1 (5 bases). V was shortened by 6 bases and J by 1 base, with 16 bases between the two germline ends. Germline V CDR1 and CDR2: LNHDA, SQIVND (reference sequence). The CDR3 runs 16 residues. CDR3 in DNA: TGTGCCAGTAGCAAATTCAGGGATTTGAGCAATCAGCCCCAGCATTTT. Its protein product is CASSKFRDLSNQPQHF. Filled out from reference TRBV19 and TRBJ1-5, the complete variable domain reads DGGITQSPKYLFRKEGQNVTLSCEQNLNHDAMYWYRQDPGQGLRLIYYSQIVNDFQKGDIAEGYSVSREKKESFPLTVTSAQKNPTAFYLCASSKFRDLSNQPQHFGDGTRLSIL.

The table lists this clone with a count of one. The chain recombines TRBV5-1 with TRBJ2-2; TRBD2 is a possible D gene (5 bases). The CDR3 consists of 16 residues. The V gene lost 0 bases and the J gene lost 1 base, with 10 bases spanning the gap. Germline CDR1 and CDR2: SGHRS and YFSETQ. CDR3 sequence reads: CASSLAIGGNTGELFF. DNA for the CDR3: TGCGCCAGCAGCTTGGCCATCGGAGGGAACACCGGGGAGCTGTTTTTT.

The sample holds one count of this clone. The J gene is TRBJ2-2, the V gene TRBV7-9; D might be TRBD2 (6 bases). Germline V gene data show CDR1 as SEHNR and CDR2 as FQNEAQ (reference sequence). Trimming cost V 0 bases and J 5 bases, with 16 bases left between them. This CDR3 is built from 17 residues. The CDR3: CASSLASDYPGTGELFF. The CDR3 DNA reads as TGTGCCAGCAGCTTAGCCTCGGACTACCCGGGGACCGGGGAGCTGTTTTTT.

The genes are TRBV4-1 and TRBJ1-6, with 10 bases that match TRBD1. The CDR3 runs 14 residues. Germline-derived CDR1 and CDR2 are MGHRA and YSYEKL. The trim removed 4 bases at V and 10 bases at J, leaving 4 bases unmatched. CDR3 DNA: TGCGCCAGCAGCCTCGGGGACAGGGGCTCACCCCTCCACTTT. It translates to CASSLGDRGSPLHF.

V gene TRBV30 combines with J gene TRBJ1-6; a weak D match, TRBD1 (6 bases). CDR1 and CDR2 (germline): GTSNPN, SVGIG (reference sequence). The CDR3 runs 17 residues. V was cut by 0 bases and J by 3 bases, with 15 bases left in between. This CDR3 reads CAWSVRAGAGYNSPLHF. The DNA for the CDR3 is TGTGCCTGGAGTGTACGAGCGGGGGCCGGCTATAATTCACCCCTCCACTTT.

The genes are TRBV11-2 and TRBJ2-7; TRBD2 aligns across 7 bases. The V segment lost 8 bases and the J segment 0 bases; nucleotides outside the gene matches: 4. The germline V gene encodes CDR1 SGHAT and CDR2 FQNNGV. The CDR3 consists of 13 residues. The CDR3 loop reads CASGAGSSYEQYF. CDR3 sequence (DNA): TGTGCCAGCGGAGCGGGATCCTCCTACGAGCAGTACTTC.

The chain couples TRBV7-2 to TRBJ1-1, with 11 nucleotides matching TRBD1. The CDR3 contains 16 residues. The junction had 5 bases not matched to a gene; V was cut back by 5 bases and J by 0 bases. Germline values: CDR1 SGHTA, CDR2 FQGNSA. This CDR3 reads CASSADRGLMNTEAFF. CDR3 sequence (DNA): TGTGCCAGCAGCGCGGACAGGGGGCTTATGAACACTGAAGCTTTCTTT.

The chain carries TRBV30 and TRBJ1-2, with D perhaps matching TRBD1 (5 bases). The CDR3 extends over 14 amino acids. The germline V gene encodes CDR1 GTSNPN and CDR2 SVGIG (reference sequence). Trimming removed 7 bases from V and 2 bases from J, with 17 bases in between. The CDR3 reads CALDMKGQNYGYTF. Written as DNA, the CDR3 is TGTGCCTTGGATATGAAGGGGCAGAACTATGGCTACACCTTC.

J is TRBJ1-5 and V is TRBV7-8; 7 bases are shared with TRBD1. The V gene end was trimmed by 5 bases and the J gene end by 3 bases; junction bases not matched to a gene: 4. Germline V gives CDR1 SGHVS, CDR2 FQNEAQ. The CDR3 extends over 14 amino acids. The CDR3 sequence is CASSGDSLNQPQHF. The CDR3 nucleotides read TGTGCCAGCAGCGGGGACAGTCTCAATCAGCCCCAGCATTTT.

The CDR3 loop is CASSSGQTTLSYEQYF. The CDR3, as DNA: TGTGCCAGCAGCTCGGGACAGACGACCTTATCCTACGAGCAGTACTTC. The gene calls are TRBV7-2 and TRBJ2-7; the match to TRBD1 covers 7 bases. The CDR3 contains 16 residues. Trimming took 4 bases from V and 1 from J; bases not matched to a gene: 10. Germline V gene data show CDR1 as SGHTA and CDR2 as FQGNSA.

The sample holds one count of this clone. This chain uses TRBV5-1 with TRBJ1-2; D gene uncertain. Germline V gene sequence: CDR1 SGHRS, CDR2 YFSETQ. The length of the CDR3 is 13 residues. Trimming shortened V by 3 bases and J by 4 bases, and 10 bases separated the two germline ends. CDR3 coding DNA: TGCGCCAGCAGCTACGAGGTGGGCTATGGCTACACCTTC. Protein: CASSYEVGYGYTF.

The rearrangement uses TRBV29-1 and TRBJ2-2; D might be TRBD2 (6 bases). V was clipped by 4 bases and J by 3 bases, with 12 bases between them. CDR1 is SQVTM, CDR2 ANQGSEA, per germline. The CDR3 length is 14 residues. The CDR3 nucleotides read TGCAGCGTTGGATCTAGCGAGTACACCGGGGAGCTGTTTTTT. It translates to CSVGSSEYTGELFF.

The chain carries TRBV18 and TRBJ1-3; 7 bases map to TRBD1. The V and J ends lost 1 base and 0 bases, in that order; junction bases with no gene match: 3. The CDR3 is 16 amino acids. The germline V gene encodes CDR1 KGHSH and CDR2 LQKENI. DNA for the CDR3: TGTGCCAGCTCACCACAGGGGGCCGCCTCTGGAAACACCATATATTTT. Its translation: CASSPQGAASGNTIYF.

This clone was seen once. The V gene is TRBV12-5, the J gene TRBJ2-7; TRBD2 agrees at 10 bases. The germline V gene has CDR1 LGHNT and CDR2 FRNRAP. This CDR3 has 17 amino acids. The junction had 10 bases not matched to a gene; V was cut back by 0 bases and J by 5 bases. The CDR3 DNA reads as TGTGCTAGTGGTTTGGTTGTGTCTAGCGGGGGATCCCACGAGCAGTACTTC. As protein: CASGLVVSSGGSHEQYF.

The CDR3 bases are TGTGCCAGCTTAGGCGGGGGGGCACAAGATACGCAGTATTTT. Protein sequence: CASLGGGAQDTQYF. The V call is TRBV2, the J call TRBJ2-3; 9 positions match TRBD2. CDR3 length: 14 residues. Germline trimming cut 8 bases from V and 5 bases from J; bases unmatched to any gene: 8. The V gene's germline CDR1 is SNHLY and CDR2 FYNNEI.

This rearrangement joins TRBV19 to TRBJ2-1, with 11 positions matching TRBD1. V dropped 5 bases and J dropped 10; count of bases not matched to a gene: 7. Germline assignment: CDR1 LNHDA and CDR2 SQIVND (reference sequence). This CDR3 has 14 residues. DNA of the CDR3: TGTGCCAGTAGTCCCGGACAGGGGGCGGGGGAGCAGTTCTTC. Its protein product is CASSPGQGAGEQFF.

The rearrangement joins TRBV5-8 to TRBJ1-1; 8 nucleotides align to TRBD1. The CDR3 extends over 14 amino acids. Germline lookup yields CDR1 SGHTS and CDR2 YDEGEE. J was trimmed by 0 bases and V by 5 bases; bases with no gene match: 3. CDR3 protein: CASRPGQVNTEAFF. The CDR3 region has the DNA TGTGCCAGCAGACCGGGACAGGTGAACACTGAAGCTTTCTTT.

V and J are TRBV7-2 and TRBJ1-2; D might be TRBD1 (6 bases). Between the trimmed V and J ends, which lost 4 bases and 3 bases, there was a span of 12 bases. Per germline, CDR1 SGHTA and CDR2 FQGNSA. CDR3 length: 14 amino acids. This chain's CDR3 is CASSSPGGHYGYTF. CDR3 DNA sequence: TGTGCCAGCAGCTCCCCCGGGGGGCACTATGGCTACACCTTC.

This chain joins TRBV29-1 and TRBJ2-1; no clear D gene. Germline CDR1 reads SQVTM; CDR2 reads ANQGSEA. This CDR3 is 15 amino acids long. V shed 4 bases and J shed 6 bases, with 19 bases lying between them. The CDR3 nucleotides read TGCAGCGTTGTAAGCCATTTGGGCAGCTTCAATGAGCAGTTCTTC. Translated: CSVVSHLGSFNEQFF.

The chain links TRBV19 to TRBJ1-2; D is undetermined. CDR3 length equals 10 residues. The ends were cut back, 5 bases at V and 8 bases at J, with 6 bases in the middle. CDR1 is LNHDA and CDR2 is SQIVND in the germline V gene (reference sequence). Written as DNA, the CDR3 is TGTGCCAGTAGTGCAGGAGGCTACACCTTC. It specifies CASSAGGYTF.

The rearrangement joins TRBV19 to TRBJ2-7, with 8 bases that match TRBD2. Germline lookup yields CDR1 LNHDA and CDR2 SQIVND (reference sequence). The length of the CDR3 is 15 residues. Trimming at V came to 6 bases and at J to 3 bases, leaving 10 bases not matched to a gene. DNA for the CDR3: TGTGCCAGTAGCCGGGGGGGATGGGAAGACTACGAGCAGTACTTC. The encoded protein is CASSRGGWEDYEQYF.

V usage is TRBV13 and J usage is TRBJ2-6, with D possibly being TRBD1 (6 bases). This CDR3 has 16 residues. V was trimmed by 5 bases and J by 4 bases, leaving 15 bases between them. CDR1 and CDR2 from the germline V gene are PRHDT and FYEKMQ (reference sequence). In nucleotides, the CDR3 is TGTGCCAGCAGCCCGTGGGGGCTAACAGGGGCCAACGTCCTGACTTTC. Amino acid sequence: CASSPWGLTGANVLTF.

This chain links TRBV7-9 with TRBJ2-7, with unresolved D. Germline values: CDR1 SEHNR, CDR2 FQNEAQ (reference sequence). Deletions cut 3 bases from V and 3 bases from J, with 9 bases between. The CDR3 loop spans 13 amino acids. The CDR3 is CASSFYSFYEQYF. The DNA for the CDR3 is TGTGCCAGCAGCTTTTACAGTTTCTACGAGCAGTACTTC.

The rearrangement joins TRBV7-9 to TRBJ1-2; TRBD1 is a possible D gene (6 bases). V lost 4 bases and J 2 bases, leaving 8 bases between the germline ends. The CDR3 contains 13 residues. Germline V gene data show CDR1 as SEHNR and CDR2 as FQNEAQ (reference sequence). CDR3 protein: CASSSRGNYGYTF. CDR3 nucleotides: TGTGCCAGCAGCTCGAGGGGGAACTATGGCTACACCTTC.

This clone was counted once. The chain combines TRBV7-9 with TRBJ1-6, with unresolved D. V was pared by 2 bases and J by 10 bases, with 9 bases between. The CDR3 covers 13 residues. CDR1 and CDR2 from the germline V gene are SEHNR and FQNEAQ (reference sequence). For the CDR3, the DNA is TGTGCCAGCAGCTTAAACAGTCTCTCACCCCTCCACTTT. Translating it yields CASSLNSLSPLHF.

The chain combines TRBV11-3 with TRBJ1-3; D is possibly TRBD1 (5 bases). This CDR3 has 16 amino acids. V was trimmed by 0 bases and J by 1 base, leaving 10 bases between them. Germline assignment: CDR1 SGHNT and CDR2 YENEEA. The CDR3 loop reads CASSLEISGSGNTIYF. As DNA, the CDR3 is TGTGCCAGCAGCTTAGAGATCTCAGGGTCTGGAAACACCATATATTTT. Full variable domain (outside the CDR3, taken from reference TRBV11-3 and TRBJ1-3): EAGVVQSPRYKIIEKKQPVAFWCNPISGHNTLYWYLQNLGQGPELLIRYENEEAVDDSQLPKDRFSAERLKGVDSTLKIQPAELGDSAVYLCASSLEISGSGNTIYFGEGSWLTVV.